Listed below are T cell receptor beta chains from one sample, sequenced in a study of blood T cell repertoires in COVID-19. Clones were sequenced by immunoSEQ multiplex PCR, and TCRdb holds only the in-frame ones, with some missing. The sample lists 90,000 to 130,000 clones, roughly 82% seen once, with about 15% in the top ten. Material: peripheral blood. Receptors were obtained from a woman aged 55-69 years with acute or convalescent COVID-19. The CDR3 runs from the conserved cysteine through the conserved F or W. A D gene is named only where the DNA matches it firmly. The listing skips clone size in some rows; elsewhere it reads once, few, many or a size class.

CDR3aa	CDR3nt	abundance	v_gene	d_gene	j_gene
CASSQFKETYNEQFF	TGCGCCAGCAGCCAATTTAAAGAGACCTACAATGAGCAGTTCTTC	-	TRBV4-3	-	TRBJ2-1
CASSLLVSGELFF	TGTGCCAGCAGTTTATTGGTCAGCGGGGAGCTGTTTTTT	-	TRBV12-3/TRBV12-4	-	TRBJ2-2
CAISERGAGANVLTF	TGTGCCATCAGTGAGCGGGGGGCTGGGGCCAACGTCCTGACTTTC	-	TRBV10-3	TRBD2	TRBJ2-6
CASSPIGRADQPQHF	TGTGCCAGCTCACCAATTGGGCGGGCGGATCAGCCCCAGCATTTT	-	TRBV18	-	TRBJ1-5
CATSFGQGAPLHF	TGTGCCACCAGTTTCGGACAGGGGGCCCCCCTCCACTTT	-	TRBV24-1	TRBD1	TRBJ1-6
CASREGGGQETQYF	TGTGCCAGCAGAGAAGGGGGGGGTCAAGAGACCCAGTACTTC	once	TRBV6-1	-	TRBJ2-5
CASSLEGTKNIQYF	TGTGCCAGCAGTTTAGAGGGAACCAAAAACATTCAGTACTTC	-	TRBV27	-	TRBJ2-4
CASTTDRGMEAFF	TGTGCCAGCACCACGGACAGGGGAATGGAAGCTTTCTTT	-	TRBV28	TRBD1	TRBJ1-1
CASSQVAGTGTDTQYF	TGCGCCAGCAGCCAAGTTGCAGGGACTGGCACAGATACGCAGTATTTT	few	TRBV4-3	-	TRBJ2-3
CASSLEGVNTGELFF	TGTGCCAGCAGCTTAGAAGGGGTTAACACCGGGGAGCTGTTTTTT	-	TRBV13	-	TRBJ2-2
CASKKGSGGRMNTEAFF	TGTGCCAGCAAAAAGGGCTCCGGGGGGAGAATGAACACTGAAGCTTTCTTT	-	TRBV2	-	TRBJ1-1
CASSLGTGGTYEQYF	TGTGCCAGCAGCCTCGGGACAGGGGGTACCTACGAGCAGTACTTC	-	TRBV7-2	TRBD1	TRBJ2-7
CAGSEGNTEAFF	TGTGCCGGATCGGAGGGGAACACTGAAGCTTTCTTT	few	TRBV2	-	TRBJ1-1
CATALAGGQETQYF	TGTGCCACCGCGCTCGCTGGGGGGCAAGAGACCCAGTACTTC	-	TRBV24-1	-	TRBJ2-5
CASSSLAGDTQYF	TGTGCCAGCAGTAGTCTAGCCGGGGATACGCAGTATTTT	-	TRBV28	-	TRBJ2-3
CASSYLGDATYEQYF	TGTGCCAGCAGTTACCTCGGGGATGCAACCTACGAGCAGTACTTC	-	TRBV6-5	-	TRBJ2-7
CASSQDPGQNYGYTF	TGTGCCAGCAGCCAAGACCCTGGACAGAACTATGGCTACACCTTC	once	TRBV3-1/TRBV3-2	-	TRBJ1-2
CASSRTWTVGYTF	TGTGCCAGCAGTCGAACGTGGACAGTAGGCTACACCTTC	-	TRBV12-3/TRBV12-4	-	TRBJ1-2
CASSSGAWETQYF	TGTGCCAGCAGCTCAGGGGCATGGGAGACCCAGTACTTC	-	TRBV27	-	TRBJ2-5
CASSLTVNSNQPQHF	TGTGCCAGTAGTCTCACAGTCAATAGCAATCAGCCCCAGCATTTT	-	TRBV19	-	TRBJ1-5
CASSVGGTAGETQYF	TGTGCCAGCAGCGTAGGAGGGACAGCCGGGGAGACCCAGTACTTC	-	TRBV9	TRBD1	TRBJ2-5
CASSRTGGNYEQYF	TGTGCCAGTAGTAGGACAGGGGGTAATTACGAGCAGTACTTC	few	TRBV19	TRBD1	TRBJ2-7
CASSNEPTGGSNTGELFF	TGTGCCAGCAGCAACGAACCGACGGGGGGGAGCAACACCGGGGAGCTGTTTTTT	-	TRBV4-2	TRBD2	TRBJ2-2
CASSSFTGTGTTEAFF	TGTGCCAGCAGTTCCTTTACCGGGACAGGGACCACTGAAGCTTTCTTT	-	TRBV6-5	TRBD1	TRBJ1-1
CASSYSRQRNQPQHF	TGTGCCAGCAGTTACTCGAGACAGAGGAATCAGCCCCAGCATTTT	-	TRBV6-5	-	TRBJ1-5
CASSTRQAGAFF	TGTGCCAGCAGCACTCGACAGGCAGGGGCTTTCTTT	many	TRBV3-1/TRBV3-2	-	TRBJ1-1
CAWSGTTRGWYSTDTQYF	TGTGCCTGGAGTGGGACGACCAGGGGGTGGTATAGCACAGATACGCAGTATTTT	-	TRBV30	TRBD1	TRBJ2-3
CATSRVRGGGETQYF	TGTGCCACCAGCAGAGTCCGCGGGGGGGGAGAGACCCAGTACTTC	-	TRBV15	TRBD2	TRBJ2-5
CASRESPRQFF	TGTGCCAGCAGGGAGTCTCCACGGCAGTTCTTC	-	TRBV6-4	-	TRBJ2-1
CASSIWGYPGTGGLTEAFF	TGTGCCAGCAGTATATGGGGGTATCCCGGGACAGGGGGCCTAACTGAAGCTTTCTTT	-	TRBV6-2/TRBV6-3	TRBD1	TRBJ1-1
CASSLSGGYYGYTF	TGCGCCAGCAGCTTGAGCGGGGGGTACTATGGCTACACCTTC	-	TRBV4-3	-	TRBJ1-2
CAWDSRASGGAGQETQYF	TGTGCCTGGGACAGTCGGGCTAGCGGGGGGGCCGGGCAAGAGACCCAGTACTTC	-	TRBV30	TRBD2	TRBJ2-5
CASSEGNSIYGYTF	TGTGCCAGCAGTGAAGGGAACAGCATCTATGGCTACACCTTC	-	TRBV6-1	-	TRBJ1-2
CASTRDSGGWGHLGTEAFF	TGTGCCAGTACCAGGGACAGCGGGGGTTGGGGCCATCTGGGGACTGAAGCTTTCTTT	-	TRBV19	TRBD1	TRBJ1-1
CASSSQGNYGYTF	TGTGCCAGCAGTTCCCAGGGAAACTATGGCTACACCTTC	-	TRBV6-6	-	TRBJ1-2
CASTYGGGGASGELFF	TGTGCCAGCACCTATGGTGGAGGGGGCGCGTCCGGGGAGCTGTTTTTT	-	TRBV7-6	-	TRBJ2-2
CASSETGYSYEQYF	TGTGCCAGCAGTGAGACAGGGTATTCCTACGAGCAGTACTTC	-	TRBV2	TRBD1	TRBJ2-7
CASSRDTPDTGELFF	TGTGCCAGCAGCCGTGACACCCCGGACACCGGGGAGCTGTTTTTT	-	TRBV7-3	-	TRBJ2-2
CASSFGNVGEYEQYF	TGCGCCAGCAGCTTCGGTAACGTCGGGGAATACGAGCAGTACTTC	-	TRBV5-1	-	TRBJ2-7
CASSLVGAGAGANVLTF	TGTGCCAGCAGCTTAGTGGGAGCCGGGGCTGGGGCCAACGTCCTGACTTTC	-	TRBV7-8	-	TRBJ2-6
CASSFGLVPYTDTQYF	TGCGCCAGCAGCTTCGGTCTAGTCCCCTACACAGATACGCAGTATTTT	-	TRBV5-1	-	TRBJ2-3
CASSTLGGSQHF	TGTGCCAGCAGCACCTTGGGGGGGTCCCAGCATTTT	-	TRBV28	-	TRBJ1-5
CASSASGSYNEQFF	TGTGCCAGCAGCGCCTCGGGGTCGTACAATGAGCAGTTCTTC	-	TRBV7-8	-	TRBJ2-1
CASSLADREGEKLFF	TGCGCCAGCAGCTTGGCGGACAGGGAAGGGGAAAAACTGTTTTTT	once	TRBV5-1	TRBD1	TRBJ1-4
CASSQGSATNEKLFF	TGCGCCAGCAGCCAAGGCAGCGCAACTAATGAAAAACTGTTTTTT	once	TRBV4-1	-	TRBJ1-4
CASSLGLATNTGELFF	TGTGCCAGCTCCCTCGGACTAGCGACGAACACCGGGGAGCTGTTTTTT	-	TRBV18	TRBD2	TRBJ2-2
CASSVEGGGGLATNEKLFF	TGTGCCAGCAGCGTAGAAGGGGGCGGAGGGCTTGCAACTAATGAAAAACTGTTTTTT	-	TRBV9	TRBD1	TRBJ1-4
CASSQDILSYEQYF	TGTGCCAGCAGCCAGGACATACTATCCTACGAGCAGTACTTC	-	TRBV4-2	-	TRBJ2-7
CASSYRGRGSTEAFF	TGTGCCAGCAGTTACCGAGGACGGGGGAGCACTGAAGCTTTCTTT	-	TRBV6-5	-	TRBJ1-1